This entry describes one T cell receptor (beta chain). Trimming at V came to 5 bases and at J to 3 bases, leaving 19 bases not matched to a gene. In germline, CDR1 is SEHNR, CDR2 FQNEAQ (reference sequence). There are 18 residues in the CDR3. The method was immunoSEQ multiplex PCR; TCRdb's version includes in-frame clones alone and lacks a portion of them. The sample records some 97,000 clones, around nine tenths being singletons. This entry belongs to a study of identifying expanded T cells in peripheral blood. Sequencing input: blood. The rearrangement uses TRBV7-9 and TRBJ2-7, with 7 nucleotides matching TRBD2. The receptor was isolated from a person between 18 and 75 years old in good health. DNA for the CDR3: TGTGCCAGCAGCCCTCAGGCGAATAGAGGCGGGAGCCTCTACGAGCAGTACTTC. This sequence encodes CASSPQANRGGSLYEQYF.